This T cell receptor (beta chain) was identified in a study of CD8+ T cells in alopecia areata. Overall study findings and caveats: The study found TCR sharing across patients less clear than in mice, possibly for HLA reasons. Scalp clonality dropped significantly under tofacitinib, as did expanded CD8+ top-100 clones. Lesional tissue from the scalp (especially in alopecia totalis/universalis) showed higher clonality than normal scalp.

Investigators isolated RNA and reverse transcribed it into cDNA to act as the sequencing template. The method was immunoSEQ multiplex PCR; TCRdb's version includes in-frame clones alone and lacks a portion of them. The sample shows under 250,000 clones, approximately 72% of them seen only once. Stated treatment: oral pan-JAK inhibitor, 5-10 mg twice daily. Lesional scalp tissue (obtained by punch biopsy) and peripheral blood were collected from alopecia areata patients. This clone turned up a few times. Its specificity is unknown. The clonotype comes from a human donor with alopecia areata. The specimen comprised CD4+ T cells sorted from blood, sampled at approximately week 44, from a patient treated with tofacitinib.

The CDR3, as DNA: TGTGCCAGCAGTTTACGCCAGGGTGGGACCTACGAGCAGTACTTC. Translated: CASSLRQGGTYEQYF. The chain is built from TRBV28 and TRBJ2-7, with D maybe TRBD1 (5 bases). In germline, CDR1 is MDHEN, CDR2 SYDVKM. V lost 2 bases to trimming and J lost 2 bases, with 13 bases between them. This CDR3 comprises 15 residues.